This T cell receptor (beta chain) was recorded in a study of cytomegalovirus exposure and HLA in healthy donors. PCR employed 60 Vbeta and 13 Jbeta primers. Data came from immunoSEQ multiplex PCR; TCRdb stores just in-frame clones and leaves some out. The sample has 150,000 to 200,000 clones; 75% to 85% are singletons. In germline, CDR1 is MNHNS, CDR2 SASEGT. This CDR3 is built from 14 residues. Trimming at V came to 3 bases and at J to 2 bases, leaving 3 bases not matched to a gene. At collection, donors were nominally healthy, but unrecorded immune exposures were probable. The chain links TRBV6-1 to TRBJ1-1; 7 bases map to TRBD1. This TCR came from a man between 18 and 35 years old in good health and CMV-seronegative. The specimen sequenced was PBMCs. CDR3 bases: TGTGCCAGCAGTGAGGACAGGACAAACACTGAAGCTTTCTTT. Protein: CASSEDRTNTEAFF.